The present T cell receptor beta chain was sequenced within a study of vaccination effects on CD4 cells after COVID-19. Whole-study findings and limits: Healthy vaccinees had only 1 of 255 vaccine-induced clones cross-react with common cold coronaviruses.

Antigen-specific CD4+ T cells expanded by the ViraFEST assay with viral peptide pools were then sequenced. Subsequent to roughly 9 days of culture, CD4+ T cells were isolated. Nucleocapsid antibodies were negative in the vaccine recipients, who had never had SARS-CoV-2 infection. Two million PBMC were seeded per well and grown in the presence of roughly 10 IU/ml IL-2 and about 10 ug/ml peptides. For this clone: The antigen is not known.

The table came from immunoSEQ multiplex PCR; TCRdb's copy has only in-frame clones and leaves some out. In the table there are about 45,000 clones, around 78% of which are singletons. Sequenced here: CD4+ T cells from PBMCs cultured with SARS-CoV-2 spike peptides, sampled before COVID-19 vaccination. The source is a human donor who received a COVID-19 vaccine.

CDR3 DNA sequence: TGTGCCAGCAAAGAACAGGGGGCCGCAGATACGCAGTATTTT. The encoded protein is CASKEQGAADTQYF. The V gene is TRBV6-4, the J gene TRBJ2-3, with TRBD1 identical over 9 bases. Germline CDR1 MRHNA, CDR2 SNTAGT. The CDR3 covers 14 residues. V trimming: 7 bases; J trimming: 4 bases; junction bases outside the gene matches: 6.